These T cell receptor beta chains were read from a single sample in a study of identical twins. TCRdb re-derived calls from the 5' RACE reads in MiXCR, one entry per CDR3 protein. The table has 400,000 to 650,000 distinct CDR3 sequences, 22% seen once. Separately, the same data were catalogued under a study of T cells expressing NK-cell markers.

The sequenced sample consisted of CD4+ T cells sorted from blood. The receptors stem from a woman under 30 in good health. The CDR3 runs from the conserved cysteine through the conserved F or W. D genes are given only for firm matches. Size is omitted from some rows. Given values are once, few, many or a class for expanded clones.

v_call: TRBV20-1
d_call: NA
j_call: TRBJ1-1
clone_size: few
cdr3_nt: TGCAGTGCTCCGCGGGACTTGAACACTGAAGCTTTCTTT
cdr3_aa: CSAPRDLNTEAFF

v_call: TRBV29-1
d_call: NA
j_call: TRBJ2-1
clone_size: few
cdr3_nt: TGCAGCGTTGCGGACACCTGGGCCAATGAGCAGTTCTTC
cdr3_aa: CSVADTWANEQFF

v_call: TRBV12-3/TRBV12-4
d_call: TRBD2
j_call: TRBJ2-2
clone_size: NA
cdr3_nt: TGTGCCAGCAGGGTAGCGGGAGGACTCAACACCGGGGAGCTGTTTTTT
cdr3_aa: CASRVAGGLNTGELFF

v_call: TRBV12-3/TRBV12-4
d_call: TRBD2
j_call: TRBJ2-7
clone_size: few
cdr3_nt: TGTGCCAGCAGTACCGGGACTATATACGAGCAGTACTTC
cdr3_aa: CASSTGTIYEQYF

v_call: TRBV15
d_call: NA
j_call: TRBJ2-5
clone_size: NA
cdr3_nt: TGTGCCACCAGCAGGCACGGGACTCCGTACCAAGAGACCCAGTACTTC
cdr3_aa: CATSRHGTPYQETQYF

v_call: TRBV12-5
d_call: NA
j_call: TRBJ2-7
clone_size: NA
cdr3_nt: TGTGCTAGTGGTTTCTCCAGGGAGCAGTACTTC
cdr3_aa: CASGFSREQYF

v_call: TRBV12-3/TRBV12-4
d_call: TRBD2
j_call: TRBJ2-1
clone_size: few
cdr3_nt: TGTGCCAGCAGTTTACAAGCGGGAGGGCAGTTCTTC
cdr3_aa: CASSLQAGGQFF

v_call: TRBV21-1
d_call: NA
j_call: TRBJ1-5
clone_size: few
cdr3_nt: TGTGCCAGCAGCACGAGGGAAGGTTATCAGCCCCAGCATTTT
cdr3_aa: CASSTREGYQPQHF

v_call: TRBV11-2
d_call: NA
j_call: TRBJ2-7
clone_size: many
cdr3_nt: TGTGCCAGCAGCTTAGTCTTAGGGTCCTACGAGCAGTACTTC
cdr3_aa: CASSLVLGSYEQYF

v_call: TRBV10-3
d_call: NA
j_call: TRBJ2-1
clone_size: NA
cdr3_nt: TGTGCCATCAGTGTCGAGGAACCACTAAGTACGTCCCCGCTCTTC
cdr3_aa: CAISVEEPLSTSPLF

v_call: TRBV5-1
d_call: TRBD1
j_call: TRBJ2-7
clone_size: few
cdr3_nt: TGCGCCAGCAGCCTTGGTTGGGACAGGGGCACCGAGCAGTACTTC
cdr3_aa: CASSLGWDRGTEQYF

v_call: TRBV5-1
d_call: NA
j_call: TRBJ2-3
clone_size: NA
cdr3_nt: TGCGCCAGCAGCTTGAAGATTAAGGCAGATACGCAGTATTTT
cdr3_aa: CASSLKIKADTQYF

v_call: TRBV12-3/TRBV12-4
d_call: TRBD1
j_call: TRBJ1-1
clone_size: few
cdr3_nt: TGTGCCAGCAGCCCGACAGGGAAGGCTGAAGCTTTCTTT
cdr3_aa: CASSPTGKAEAFF

v_call: TRBV20-1
d_call: NA
j_call: TRBJ1-1
clone_size: NA
cdr3_nt: TGCAGTGCTAAGAAGGGTGGCGGGAACACTGAAGCTTTCTTT
cdr3_aa: CSAKKGGGNTEAFF

v_call: TRBV5-6
d_call: TRBD1
j_call: TRBJ1-2
clone_size: NA
cdr3_nt: TGTGCCAGCTCCGGGACAGGGAGCCATGGCTACACCTTC
cdr3_aa: CASSGTGSHGYTF

v_call: TRBV3-1
d_call: NA
j_call: TRBJ1-2
clone_size: NA
cdr3_nt: TGTGCCAGCAGCCGTGCTCCCGGACCGACATATGGCTACACCTTC
cdr3_aa: CASSRAPGPTYGYTF

v_call: TRBV28
d_call: NA
j_call: TRBJ2-1
clone_size: NA
cdr3_nt: TGTGCCAGCAGTGCGGTTCTGGGACTCTTACGGGACAATGAGCAGTTCTTC
cdr3_aa: CASSAVLGLLRDNEQFF

v_call: TRBV20-1
d_call: NA
j_call: TRBJ2-2
clone_size: once
cdr3_nt: TGCAGTGCTAGAGATTCACAGCACCCGAACACCGGGGAGCTGTTTTTT
cdr3_aa: CSARDSQHPNTGELFF

v_call: TRBV6-1
d_call: TRBD1
j_call: TRBJ2-5
clone_size: NA
cdr3_nt: TGTGCCAGCCGGGGACAGCTCGGAGGACAAGAGACCCAGTACTTC
cdr3_aa: CASRGQLGGQETQYF

v_call: TRBV5-5
d_call: NA
j_call: TRBJ2-4
clone_size: many
cdr3_nt: TGTGCCAGCAGCTTATCCGTAGCCAAAAACATTCAGTACTTC
cdr3_aa: CASSLSVAKNIQYF

v_call: TRBV20-1
d_call: NA
j_call: TRBJ2-1
clone_size: NA
cdr3_nt: TGCAGTGCTAGACCCCCCGGGGCCCCGAATAATGAGCAGTTCTTC
cdr3_aa: CSARPPGAPNNEQFF

v_call: TRBV7-2
d_call: TRBD2
j_call: TRBJ2-3
clone_size: NA
cdr3_nt: TGTGCCAGCAGTCGCGGGACTAGCCTGCAAGATACGCAGTATTTT
cdr3_aa: CASSRGTSLQDTQYF

v_call: TRBV12-3/TRBV12-4
d_call: NA
j_call: TRBJ1-1
clone_size: NA
cdr3_nt: TGTGCCAGTAGACGGCTGGCGGGGGCTCCTGAAGCTTTCTTT
cdr3_aa: CASRRLAGAPEAFF

v_call: TRBV5-1
d_call: NA
j_call: TRBJ2-7
clone_size: NA
cdr3_nt: TGCGCCAGCAGCACGACCGGGACCCCGGGAAACGAGCAGTACTTC
cdr3_aa: CASSTTGTPGNEQYF

v_call: TRBV20-1
d_call: NA
j_call: TRBJ1-5
clone_size: once
cdr3_nt: TGCAGTGCTATCCCCGGTTCGGGTCAGCCCCAGCATTTT
cdr3_aa: CSAIPGSGQPQHF

v_call: TRBV20-1
d_call: TRBD2
j_call: TRBJ2-7
clone_size: NA
cdr3_nt: TGCAGTGCTACGCGGGAGGGCCTGAACGAGCAGTACTTC
cdr3_aa: CSATREGLNEQYF

v_call: TRBV20-1
d_call: NA
j_call: TRBJ2-7
clone_size: NA
cdr3_nt: TGCAGTGCTAGAGATGCCCTCTCCTACGAGCAGTACTTC
cdr3_aa: CSARDALSYEQYF

v_call: TRBV6-2/TRBV6-3
d_call: NA
j_call: TRBJ1-1
clone_size: many
cdr3_nt: TGTGCCAGCAGTTACCTACAGTACACTGAAGCTTTCTTT
cdr3_aa: CASSYLQYTEAFF